A selection of T cell receptor beta chains follows, all from one sample in a study of control samples from healthy donors and cancer patients. The method was immunoSEQ multiplex PCR; TCRdb's version includes in-frame clones alone and lacks a portion of them. This table holds 90,000 to 100,000 clones, about four fifths found once. Sequencing was carried out using blood. The receptors come from a woman in her twenties or thirties in good health. CDR3s include the opening cysteine and the closing phenylalanine or tryptophan. A D gene is named only where the DNA matches it firmly. Clone size appears in some rows only: once, few, many, or a class for an expanded clone.

cdr3_aa cdr3_nt v_call clone_size j_call d_call
CASSYSRGGQNEQFF TGTGCCAGCAGTTACTCGAGGGGGGGCCAGAATGAGCAGTTCTTC TRBV6-2/TRBV6-3 . TRBJ2-1 .
CASSPVGAQPQHF TGTGCCAGCAGCCCAGTGGGGGCGCAGCCCCAGCATTTT TRBV7-8 many TRBJ1-5 .
CASSRTINSNQPQHF TGTGCCAGCAGCCGGACAATTAATAGCAATCAGCCCCAGCATTTT TRBV6-5 . TRBJ1-5 .
CASSGTGNYNSPLHF TGTGCCAGCAGCGGGACAGGGAACTATAATTCACCCCTCCACTTT TRBV5-5 . TRBJ1-6 TRBD1
CASSSPGQGWNTEAFF TGTGCCAGCAGTTCCCCGGGACAGGGGTGGAACACTGAAGCTTTCTTT TRBV6-6 . TRBJ1-1 TRBD1
CASRLASTDTQYF TGTGCCAGCAGGTTAGCGTCGACAGATACGCAGTATTTT TRBV12-3/TRBV12-4 once TRBJ2-3 .
CASSQGAEAFF TGTGCCAGCAGTCAGGGGGCTGAAGCTTTCTTT TRBV12-3/TRBV12-4 once TRBJ1-1 TRBD1
CASSPKVGGTEAFF TGCGCCAGCAGCCCTAAGGTGGGGGGGACTGAAGCTTTCTTT TRBV5-1 . TRBJ1-1 .
CASQPPAESGNEQFF TGTGCCAGCCAGCCCCCGGCAGAAAGTGGTAATGAGCAGTTCTTC TRBV18 . TRBJ2-1 .
CATSDSRTGAHTGELFF TGTGCCACCAGTGATAGTCGGACAGGGGCCCACACCGGGGAGCTGTTTTTT TRBV24-1 . TRBJ2-2 TRBD1
CASSQSGGAVDTQYF TGTGCCAGCAGCCAAAGCGGGGGGGCCGTAGATACGCAGTATTTT TRBV4-2 . TRBJ2-3 TRBD2
CSGGDRVTDTQYF TGCAGTGGGGGGGACAGGGTTACAGATACGCAGTATTTT TRBV29-1 . TRBJ2-3 TRBD1